This TCR beta chain was profiled in a study of blood T cell repertoires in COVID-19. Measured with immunoSEQ multiplex PCR; TCRdb has only the in-frame clones, and not every one. This table has 180,000 or so clones, about four fifths appearing once. Germline CDR1 reads SGHAT; CDR2 reads FQNNGV. The J segment lost 4 bases and the V segment lost 1 base, leaving 0 bases of the junction unmatched. The CDR3 is 14 residues long. The specimen sequenced was PBMCs or T cells enriched from blood (not recorded which). The chain recombines TRBV11-2 with TRBJ2-1; TRBD2 matches 8 bases. The source is a man aged 50-60 years who had recovered from COVID-19. CDR3 protein: CASSLGLAYNEQFF. The CDR3 nucleotides are TGTGCCAGCAGCTTAGGACTAGCGTACAATGAGCAGTTCTTC.